The 21 T cell receptor beta chains given below trace back to one sample, sequenced in a study of cytotoxic CD8 clonotypes in ibrutinib-treated CLL. Produced via immunoSEQ multiplex PCR; TCRdb's table is partial and in-frame only. Here the sample spans around 310,000 clones, roughly 80% being singletons. This sample comprised PBMCs, obtained before ibrutinib treatment. Every receptor here comes from a human donor with chronic lymphocytic leukemia.

This clone showed up just once. This sequence joins TRBV27 and TRBJ1-4; no definite D call. Germline CDR1 is MNHEY and CDR2 is SMNVEV (reference sequence). Trimming shortened V by 0 bases and J by 7 bases, and 18 bases separated the two germline ends. CDR3 length: 17 amino acids. The CDR3: CASSLSPIVGRGEKLFF. DNA of the CDR3: TGTGCCAGCAGTTTATCACCAATAGTCGGACGGGGTGAAAAACTGTTTTTT.

The gene calls are TRBV30 and TRBJ2-5; 9 positions match TRBD2. Germline CDR1 and CDR2: GTSNPN and SVGIG (reference sequence). The junction had 19 bases not matched to a gene; V was cut back by 6 bases and J by 5 bases. The CDR3 totals 17 residues. The CDR3 region is CACTERGGGPWRETQYF. The CDR3 DNA reads as TGTGCCTGTACGGAACGCGGGGGGGGTCCCTGGCGGGAGACCCAGTACTTC. Combining the CDR3 with reference TRBV30 and TRBJ2-5 gives the whole variable domain SQTIHQWPATLVQPVGSPLSLECTVEGTSNPNLYWYRQAAGRGLQLLFYSVGIGQISSEVPQNLSASRPQDRQFILSSKKLLLSDSGFYLCACTERGGGPWRETQYFGPGTRLLVL.

This clone was detected only a few times. One end of the junction does not line up with germline, which may come from a read error. In nucleotides, the CDR3 is TGCGCCAGCAGCCAAGAAGGTGTTACCCTCGCCGTCTTC. Its translation is CASSQEGVTLAVF. The chain links TRBV4-1 to TRBJ2-1; D is unresolved. Germline V gives CDR1 MGHRA, CDR2 YSYEKL. The CDR3 contains 13 residues.

The rearrangement links TRBV4-1 to TRBJ2-5; 10 nucleotides align to TRBD2. The junction had 4 bases not matched to a gene; V was cut back by 0 bases and J by 3 bases. CDR1 and CDR2 (germline): MGHRA, YSYEKL. The length of the CDR3 is 16 residues. CDR3 sequence: CASSQDWLAGEETQYF. The CDR3 DNA follows: TGCGCCAGCAGCCAAGACTGGCTAGCGGGAGAAGAGACCCAGTACTTC.

The CDR3 region has the DNA TGTGCCAGTATGACTAGCGGGAGGGCCTCCTACAATGAGCAGTTCTTC. It encodes CASMTSGRASYNEQFF. The rearrangement uses TRBV19 and TRBJ2-1; 14 positions match TRBD2. The germline gives CDR1 LNHDA, CDR2 SQIVND (reference sequence). This CDR3 is 16 amino acids long. V dropped 7 bases and J dropped 0; count of bases not matched to a gene: 2.

The sample holds one count of this clone. J is TRBJ2-5 and V is TRBV28; D uncertain. This CDR3 comprises 15 residues. CDR1 MDHEN and CDR2 SYDVKM come from the germline V gene. CDR3 nucleotide sequence: TGTGCGACCAATTTTGCGTCCAGCCTCCAAGAGACCCAGTACTTC. Residues: CATNFASSLQETQYF.

The chain employs TRBV5-1 and TRBJ2-1, with TRBD1 matching over 8 bases. The CDR3 consists of 19 residues. V was clipped by 3 bases and J by 0 bases; unmatched bases: 14. CDR1 is SGHRS and CDR2 is YFSETQ in the germline V gene. Here the CDR3 reads CASSYRDRTPGFSYNEQFF. The DNA of the CDR3 is TGCGCCAGCAGCTACCGGGACAGGACCCCGGGGTTCTCCTACAATGAGCAGTTCTTC.

The V gene is TRBV14, the J gene TRBJ1-1; 9 bases agree with TRBD1. This CDR3 region has 15 residues. V lost 2 bases, J lost 8 bases, and 9 bases stayed unmatched. Germline V lookup: CDR1 SGHDN, CDR2 FVKESK. CDR3 sequence reads: CASSQRTGVVFEAFF. CDR3 sequence (DNA): TGTGCCAGCAGCCAAAGGACAGGGGTGGTGTTCGAAGCTTTCTTT.

J is TRBJ2-5 and V is TRBV14; D may be TRBD1 or TRBD2 (6 bases each). V was clipped by 4 bases and J by 5 bases, with 23 bases between them. This CDR3 contains 17 residues. The V gene's germline CDR1 is SGHDN and CDR2 FVKESK. The CDR3 region has the DNA TGTGCCAGCAGCCCCAAGGGCGGGCTGTGGAGGGGGGAGACCCAGTACTTC. Residues: CASSPKGGLWRGETQYF.

This sequence joins TRBV27 and TRBJ2-4; D gene unclear. The V end was cut by 5 bases, the J end by 2 bases, with 25 bases between. Germline V lookup: CDR1 MNHEY, CDR2 SMNVEV (reference sequence). The CDR3 has 19 residues. The DNA for the CDR3 is TGTGCCAGCAGTCTCGTACCCCTGGGAACACAAGGAACCAAAAACATTCAGTACTTC. Its translation is CASSLVPLGTQGTKNIQYF.

V usage is TRBV4-1 and J usage is TRBJ1-2; D may be TRBD1 (5 bases). CDR1 is MGHRA, CDR2 YSYEKL, per germline. V lost 0 bases to trimming and J lost 4 bases, with 12 bases between them. This CDR3 spans 15 amino acids. Here the CDR3 reads CASSQDEPGTYGYTF. In nucleotides, the CDR3 is TGCGCCAGCAGCCAAGATGAACCAGGGACCTATGGCTACACCTTC.

V gene TRBV2 combines with J gene TRBJ2-5, with 10 bases identical to TRBD2. CDR3 length: 14 amino acids. The J segment lost 3 bases and the V segment lost 7 bases, leaving 5 bases of the junction unmatched. Germline V CDR1 and CDR2: SNHLY, FYNNEI. The CDR3 DNA follows: TGTGCCAGCACCAGGACTAGCGGAGAAGAGACCCAGTACTTC. Amino acid sequence: CASTRTSGEETQYF.

V and J are TRBV20-1 and TRBJ2-1; no firm D call. The CDR3 extends over 10 amino acids. The V end was cut by 5 bases, the J end by 4 bases, with 3 bases between. CDR1 is DFQATT, CDR2 SNEGSKA, per germline (reference sequence). The CDR3 spells CSAGYNEQFF. The CDR3 DNA follows: TGCAGTGCTGGGTACAATGAGCAGTTCTTC.

The chain carries TRBV5-1 and TRBJ2-1; either TRBD1 or TRBD2 may fit D (5 bases each). V was shortened by 0 bases and J by 3 bases, with 13 bases between the two germline ends. Germline CDR1 SGHRS, CDR2 YFSETQ. The CDR3 extends over 16 amino acids. The CDR3 region has the DNA TGCGCCAGCAGCTTGGTAGCACGGGACGTCTACAATGAGCAGTTCTTC. As protein: CASSLVARDVYNEQFF. The full variable domain, its missing parts supplied by reference TRBV5-1 and TRBJ2-1, is KAGVTQTPRYLIKTRGQQVTLSCSPISGHRSVSWYQQTPGQGLQFLFEYFSETQRNKGNFPGRFSGRQFSNSRSEMNVSTLELGDSALYLCASSLVARDVYNEQFFGPGTRLTVL.

V is TRBV7-6 and J is TRBJ2-1, with D perhaps TRBD2 (6 bases). Germline loops: CDR1 SGHVS, CDR2 FNYEAQ. The CDR3 loop spans 16 amino acids. With 0 bases removed from V and 4 bases from J, the gap between germline ends came to 13 bases. In nucleotides, the CDR3 is TGTGCCAGCAGCTTAGCCACTAGCCGGTTATACAATGAGCAGTTCTTC. It codes for CASSLATSRLYNEQFF.

The gene calls are TRBV28 and TRBJ1-2, with D uncertain. The CDR3 is 14 amino acids. The V gene's germline CDR1 is MDHEN and CDR2 SYDVKM. Between the trimmed V and J ends, which lost 3 bases and 2 bases, there was a span of 10 bases. CDR3 sequence (DNA): TGTGCCAGCAGTTTTTTAGGGCCCAACTATGGCTACACCTTC. Its protein product is CASSFLGPNYGYTF.

V gene TRBV28 combines with J gene TRBJ1-4, with a weak D call TRBD1 (6 bases). Trimming cost V 6 bases and J 8 bases, with 13 bases left between them. The CDR3 is 13 amino acids. CDR1 and CDR2 from the germline V gene are MDHEN and SYDVKM. CDR3 region: CASSRMGGEKLFF. The CDR3 DNA reads TGTGCCAGCAGCCGTATGGGGGGCGAAAAACTGTTTTTT.

The sample holds a few counts of this clone. This chain joins TRBV7-3 and TRBJ2-3; D is undetermined. V dropped 4 bases and J dropped 7 bases, with 12 bases sitting between them. CDR1 is SGHTA and CDR2 is FQGTGA in the germline V gene. CDR3 length: 13 residues. The CDR3 here is CASSSRALHTQYF. DNA of the CDR3: TGTGCCAGCAGCTCCCGGGCCCTCCATACGCAGTATTTT. The full variable domain, with the rest looked up from reference TRBV7-3 and TRBJ2-3, is GAGVSQTPSNKVTEKGKYVELRCDPISGHTALYWYRQSLGQGPEFLIYFQGTGAADDSGLPNDRFFAVRPEGSVSTLKIQRTERGDSAVYLCASSSRALHTQYFGPGTRLTVL.

V usage is TRBV25-1 and J usage is TRBJ2-7, with D perhaps matching TRBD1 (6 bases). The CDR3 runs 17 residues. V lost 0 bases and J lost 0, with 15 bases in between. The V gene's germline CDR1 is MGHDK and CDR2 SYGVNS. DNA for the CDR3: TGTGCCAGCAGTGAATATAGGGTGGACAGTTTCTCCTACGAGCAGTACTTC. This gives the protein CASSEYRVDSFSYEQYF.

V usage is TRBV9 and J usage is TRBJ2-7; TRBD2 might be the D (6 bases). CDR1 is SGDLS and CDR2 is YYNGEE in the germline V gene. This CDR3 spans 13 amino acids. Trimming shortened V by 4 bases and J by 7 bases, and 15 bases separated the two germline ends. CDR3 DNA sequence: TGTGCCAGCAGCCCCTTTGGAGGGGTGGAGCAGTACTTC. This sequence encodes CASSPFGGVEQYF.

The rearrangement links TRBV7-6 to TRBJ2-7; the match to TRBD2 covers 7 bases. CDR1 SGHVS and CDR2 FNYEAQ come from the germline V gene. V trimming: 2 bases; J trimming: 0 bases; junction bases outside the gene matches: 7. This CDR3 comprises 16 residues. CDR3 sequence reads: CASSLPIAGSSYEQYF. The CDR3 bases are TGTGCCAGCAGCTTACCGATAGCGGGTTCCTCCTACGAGCAGTACTTC.